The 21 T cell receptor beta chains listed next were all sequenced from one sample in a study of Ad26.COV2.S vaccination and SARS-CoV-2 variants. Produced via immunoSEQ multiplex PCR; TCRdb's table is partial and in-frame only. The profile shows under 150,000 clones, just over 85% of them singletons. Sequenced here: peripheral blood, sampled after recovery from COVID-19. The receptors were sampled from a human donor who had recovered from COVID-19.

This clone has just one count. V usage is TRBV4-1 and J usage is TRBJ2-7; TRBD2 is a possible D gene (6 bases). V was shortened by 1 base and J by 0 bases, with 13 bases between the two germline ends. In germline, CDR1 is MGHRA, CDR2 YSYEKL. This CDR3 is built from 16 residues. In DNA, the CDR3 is TGCGCCAGCAGCCAAGGTGCTGCGGGGAGCTCCTACGAGCAGTACTTC. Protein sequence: CASSQGAAGSSYEQYF.

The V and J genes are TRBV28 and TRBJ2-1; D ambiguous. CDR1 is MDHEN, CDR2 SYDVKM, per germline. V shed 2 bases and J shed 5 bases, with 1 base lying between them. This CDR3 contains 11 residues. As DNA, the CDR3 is TGTGCCAGCAGTTTAAACAATGAGCAGTTCTTC. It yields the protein CASSLNNEQFF.

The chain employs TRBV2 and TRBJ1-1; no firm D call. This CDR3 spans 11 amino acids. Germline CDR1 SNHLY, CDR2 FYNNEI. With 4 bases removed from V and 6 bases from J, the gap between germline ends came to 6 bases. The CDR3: CASSVGAEAFF. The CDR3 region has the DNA TGTGCCAGCAGTGTTGGGGCTGAAGCTTTCTTT.

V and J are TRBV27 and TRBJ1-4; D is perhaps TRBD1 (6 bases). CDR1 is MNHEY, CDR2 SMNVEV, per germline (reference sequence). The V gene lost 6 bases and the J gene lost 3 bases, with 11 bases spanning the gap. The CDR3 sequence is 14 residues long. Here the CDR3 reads CASRETGANEKLFF. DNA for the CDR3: TGTGCCAGCAGAGAGACAGGCGCTAATGAAAAACTGTTTTTT.

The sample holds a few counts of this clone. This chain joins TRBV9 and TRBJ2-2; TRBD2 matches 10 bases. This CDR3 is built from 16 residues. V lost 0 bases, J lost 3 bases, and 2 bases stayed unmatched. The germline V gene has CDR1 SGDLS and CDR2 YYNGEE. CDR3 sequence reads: CASSVGSGGHTGELFF. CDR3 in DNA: TGTGCCAGCAGCGTAGGTAGCGGGGGGCACACCGGGGAGCTGTTTTTT.

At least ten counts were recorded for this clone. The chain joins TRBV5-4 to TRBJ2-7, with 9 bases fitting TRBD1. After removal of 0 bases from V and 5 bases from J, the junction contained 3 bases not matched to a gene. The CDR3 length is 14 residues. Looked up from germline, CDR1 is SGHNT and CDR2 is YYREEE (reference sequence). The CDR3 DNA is TGTGCCAGCAGCTTGGCGGGACAGGGCGACGAGCAGTACTTC. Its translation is CASSLAGQGDEQYF.

The CDR3 sequence: CASSYSNGGAGEKLFF. CDR3 coding DNA: TGTGCCAGCAGTTACTCGAACGGGGGGGCTGGTGAAAAACTGTTTTTT. This chain connects TRBV6-6 to TRBJ1-4, with D perhaps matching TRBD1 (6 bases). V was shortened by 0 bases and J by 7 bases, with 15 bases between the two germline ends. CDR1 is MNHNY and CDR2 is SVGAGI in the germline V gene (reference sequence). This CDR3 comprises 16 residues.

The DNA of the CDR3 is TGTGCCAGCAGTTTTTACGGGGGGGCAGGTAATCAGCCCCAGCATTTT. Translating gives CASSFYGGAGNQPQHF. The chain joins TRBV28 to TRBJ1-5; D is possibly TRBD1 (6 bases). This CDR3 region has 16 residues. Germline assignment: CDR1 MDHEN and CDR2 SYDVKM. V gave up 3 bases and J gave up 4 bases, with 16 bases separating them.

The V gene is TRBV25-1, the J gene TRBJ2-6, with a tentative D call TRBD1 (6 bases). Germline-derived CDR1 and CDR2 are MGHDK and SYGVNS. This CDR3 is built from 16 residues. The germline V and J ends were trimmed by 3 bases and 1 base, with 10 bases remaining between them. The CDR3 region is CASSDSGQSGANVLTF. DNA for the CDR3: TGTGCCAGCAGTGACTCCGGACAGTCTGGGGCCAACGTCCTGACTTTC.

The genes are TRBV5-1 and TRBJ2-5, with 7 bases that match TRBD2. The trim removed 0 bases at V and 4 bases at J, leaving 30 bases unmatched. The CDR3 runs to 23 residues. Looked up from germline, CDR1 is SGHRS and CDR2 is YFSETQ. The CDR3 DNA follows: TGCGCCAGCAGCTTGGCCGGCCGTAACCACCTCGTTCCGGGGGGAGGGCTTGGAGAGACCCAGTACTTC. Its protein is CASSLAGRNHLVPGGGLGETQYF.

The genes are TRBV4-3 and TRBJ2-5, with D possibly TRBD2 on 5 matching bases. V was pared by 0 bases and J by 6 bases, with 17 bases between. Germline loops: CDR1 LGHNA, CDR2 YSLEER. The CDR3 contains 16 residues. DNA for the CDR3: TGCGCCAGCAGCCAAGATATGGCATCGGGAACGAAGACCCAGTACTTC. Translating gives CASSQDMASGTKTQYF.

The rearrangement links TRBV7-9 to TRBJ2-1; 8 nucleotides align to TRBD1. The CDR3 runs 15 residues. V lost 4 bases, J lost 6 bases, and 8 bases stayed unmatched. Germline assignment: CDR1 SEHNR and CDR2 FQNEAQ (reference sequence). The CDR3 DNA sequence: TGTGCCAGCAGCTACCGGCAGGGGGCCATCAATGAGCAGTTCTTC. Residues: CASSYRQGAINEQFF.

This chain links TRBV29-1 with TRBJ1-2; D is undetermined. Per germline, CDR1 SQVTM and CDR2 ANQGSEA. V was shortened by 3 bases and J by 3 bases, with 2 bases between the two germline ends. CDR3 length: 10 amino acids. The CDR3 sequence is CSVEHYGYTF. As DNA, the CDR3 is TGCAGCGTTGAGCACTATGGCTACACCTTC. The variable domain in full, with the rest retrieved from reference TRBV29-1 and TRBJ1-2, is SAVISQKPSRDICQRGTSLTIQCQVDSQVTMMFWYRQQPGQSLTLIATANQGSEATYESGFVIDKFPISRPNLTFSTLTVSNMSPEDSSIYLCSVEHYGYTFGSGTRLTVV.

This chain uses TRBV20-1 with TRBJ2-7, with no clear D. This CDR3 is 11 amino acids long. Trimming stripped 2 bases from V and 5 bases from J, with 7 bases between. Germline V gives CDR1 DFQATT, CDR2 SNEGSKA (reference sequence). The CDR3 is CSARKANEQYF. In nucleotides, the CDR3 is TGCAGTGCTAGAAAAGCGAACGAGCAGTACTTC.

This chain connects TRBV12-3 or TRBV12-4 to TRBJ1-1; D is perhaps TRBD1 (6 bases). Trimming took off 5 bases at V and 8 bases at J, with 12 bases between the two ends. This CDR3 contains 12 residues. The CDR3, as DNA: TGTGCCAGCAGTCCTCGACAGGCAGAAGCTTTCTTT. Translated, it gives CASSPRQAEAFF.

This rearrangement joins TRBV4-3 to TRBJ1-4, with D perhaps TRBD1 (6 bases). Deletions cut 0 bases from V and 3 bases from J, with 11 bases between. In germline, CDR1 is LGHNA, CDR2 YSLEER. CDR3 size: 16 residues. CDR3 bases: TGCGCCAGCAGCCAAGAGGGGCCAGGGGCTAATGAAAAACTGTTTTTT. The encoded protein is CASSQEGPGANEKLFF.

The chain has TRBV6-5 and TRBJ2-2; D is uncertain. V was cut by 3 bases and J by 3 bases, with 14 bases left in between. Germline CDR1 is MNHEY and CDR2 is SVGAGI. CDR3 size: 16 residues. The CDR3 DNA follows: TGTGCCAGCAGTTATGTTCCCGCTAAGGACACCGGGGAGCTGTTTTTT. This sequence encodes CASSYVPAKDTGELFF.

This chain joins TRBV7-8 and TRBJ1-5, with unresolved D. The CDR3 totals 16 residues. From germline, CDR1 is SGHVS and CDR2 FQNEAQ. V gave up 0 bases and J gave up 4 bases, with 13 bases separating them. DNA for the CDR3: TGTGCCAGCAGCTTAGCGACGGGGATTGGTAATCAGCCCCAGCATTTT. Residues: CASSLATGIGNQPQHF.

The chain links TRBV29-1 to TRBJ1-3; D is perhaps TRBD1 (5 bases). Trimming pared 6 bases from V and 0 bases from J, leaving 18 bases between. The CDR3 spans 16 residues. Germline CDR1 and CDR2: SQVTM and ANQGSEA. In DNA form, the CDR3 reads TGCAGCGTGGCGAGCTGGGACGGACTCTCTGGAAACACCATATATTTT. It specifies CSVASWDGLSGNTIYF. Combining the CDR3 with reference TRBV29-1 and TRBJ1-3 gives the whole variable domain SAVISQKPSRDICQRGTSLTIQCQVDSQVTMMFWYRQQPGQSLTLIATANQGSEATYESGFVIDKFPISRPNLTFSTLTVSNMSPEDSSIYLCSVASWDGLSGNTIYFGEGSWLTVV.

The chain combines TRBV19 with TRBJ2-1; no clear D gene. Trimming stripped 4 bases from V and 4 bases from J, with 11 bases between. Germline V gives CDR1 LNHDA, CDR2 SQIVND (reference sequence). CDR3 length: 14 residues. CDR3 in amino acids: CASSTPVPYNEQFF. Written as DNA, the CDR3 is TGTGCCAGTAGTACTCCAGTTCCATACAATGAGCAGTTCTTC. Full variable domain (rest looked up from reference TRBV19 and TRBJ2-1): DGGITQSPKYLFRKEGQNVTLSCEQNLNHDAMYWYRQDPGQGLRLIYYSQIVNDFQKGDIAEGYSVSREKKESFPLTVTSAQKNPTAFYLCASSTPVPYNEQFFGPGTRLTVL.

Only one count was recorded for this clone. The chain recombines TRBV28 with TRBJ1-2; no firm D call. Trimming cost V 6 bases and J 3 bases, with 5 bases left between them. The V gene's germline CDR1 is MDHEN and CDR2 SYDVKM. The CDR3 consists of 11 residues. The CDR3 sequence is CASSPDYGYTF. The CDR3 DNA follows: TGTGCCAGCAGCCCCGACTATGGCTACACCTTC.